This T cell receptor (beta chain) was identified in a study of blood T cells in healthy people across ages (dated by TCRdb to the mid-2010s). Broadly, across the study: In model experiments, template switching captured about one uniquely barcoded TCR beta cDNA molecule for every two T cells. Age-related changes in TCR beta repertoire diversity were measured in the study by deep sequencing normalized with unique cDNA molecular identifiers. Donors were grouped into four age groups: young (average approximately 15 years), middle-aged (under 40), aged (around 66) and long-lived (just over 80). Using the same blood draw, the study looked at two additional independent replicas of 1 million unique cDNA reads for two donors, one aged 18 to 30 and the other aged 80 or older. Broader findings and caveats from the paper: Total diversity estimates from one million sequenced T cells were considered lower bounds and underestimates. Because profiling used bulk unsorted PBMCs, naive and antigen-experienced compartments could not be compared conclusively. The percentage of naive T cells measured by flow cytometry correlated strongly with observed TCR beta diversity. The CMV infection status of donors was not known, potentially confounding age-related changes in expanded clonotypes. Compared with the aged group, more naive CD4+ T cells, fewer expanded clones and increased TCR diversity were shown by the long-lived group, suggesting age selection. Observed TCR beta diversity per million T cells fell roughly linearly with age, and a significant reduction was already apparent by age around 36.

The donors were a few dozen Caucasian individuals from Russia, aged roughly 6 to 100 years, who were systemically healthy. Around 10 milliliters of peripheral blood were drawn from each donor into EDTA-treated Vacutainer tubes. Ficoll-Paque density-gradient centrifugation was used to isolate PBMCs, with at least 7 million per sample. Trizol reagent was used to extract total RNA from the PBMCs, yielding at least 5 micrograms per sample. The percentages of naive CD45RAhigh/CD27high T cells were determined by flow cytometry on a PBMC aliquot from every donor. This clonotype turned up a few times. Its cognate antigen has yet to be identified. No much larger clone exists at a distance of one base, and base qualities are not known. CDR1 and CDR2 (SGHTA, FQGNSA) derive from the germline V gene. Trimming leaves V shorter by 7 bases and J shorter by 1 base, with the junction holding 4 bases beyond the gene matches. From the cysteine through the phenylalanine, the CDR3 covers 14 amino acids. CDR3 DNA only is kept here, 42 bases in frame from base 1.

The library came from 5' RACE. The reads were generated on an Illumina HiSeq 2500. A second PCR of about 7 to 12 cycles was run with a J-beta primer mix and a sample-barcoded 5' primer. A template-switch 5' adaptor carrying 12 random nucleotides introduced a unique molecular identifier onto each TCR beta cDNA molecule. Each sample yielded at least 2.5 million CDR3-containing paired-end reads. The Mint cDNA synthesis kit, primed by a TRBC-specific oligonucleotide, was used to synthesize first-strand cDNA from all RNA. All cDNA was treated with uracil-DNA glycosylase and then went through a first 18-cycle PCR with the universal primers M1SS and BC2_uni_R. Per the source publication's procedure: For normalization, 1 million high-quality reads were randomly selected from each sample, with every read carrying a distinct molecular identifier. Reads sharing molecular identifiers were discarded rather than binned into consensus sequences. CDR3 identification, clonotype clustering and error correction used MiTCR with a Q25 quality threshold and the strictest error-elimination algorithm. A nonparametric unseen species model with Euler transformation was used to estimate lower-bound total TCR beta diversity. TCRdb itself trimmed the public reads at Q25 with fastp, ran MiXCR and retained productive beta chains. Rows are unified per CDR3 protein, each entry keeping the most common DNA and genes. Clone size and V and J calls follow TCRdb, not the original study. The sample contains approximately 580,000 distinct CDR3 sequences, under 30% of them found a single time. The top ten hold roughly 10% of the sample.

These same data were also listed under a study on T cells of mothers and their children. That second publication adds: Nine systemically healthy Caucasian individuals, comprising three mothers and their six children, were included as donors. cDNA synthesis consumed the entire amount of extracted RNA, loaded at 1.5 ug RNA in each 15 ul reaction. In the second PCR, the M1S primer introduced both the sample barcodes and 2-4 random nucleotides. Over 9 million TCR beta CDR3 reads came from each mother, compared with millions of reads from each child. TCR recombination output is similarly shaped by thymic selection in related and unrelated pairs, with a minor effect exerted by inherited differences. Normalized repertoire overlap was always found to be slightly, but never significantly, higher in related mother-child pairs than in unrelated mother-child pairs. No persistent microchimeric T cell clones were found, with a detection sensitivity of 85 to 100 clones per million clonotypes. The study used deep NGS to compare TCR beta repertoires of mothers and children, seeking features distinguishing related mother-child pairs from unrelated individuals. The mean age was roughly 44 +/- 4 years for the mothers and approximately 11 +/- 4 years for the children. Libraries were sequenced on Illumina HiSeq 2000 with 100+100 nt paired-end reads after adapter ligation with NEBNext reagents. Mother and child libraries were prepared a month apart and sequenced in separate runs to prevent cross-contamination. For each donor, between roughly 500,000 and 2,100,000 distinct TCR beta clonotypes were identified. Naive TCR beta clonotypes were estimated from low-frequency clonotypes matched to each donor's FACS-determined naive share, without sorting.

The sample taken for sequencing was blood. The rearranged chain carries TRBV7-2 and TRBJ2-5; the central 9 bases match TRBD2. This clonotype was obtained from a boy between 10 and 17 years old in good health. The DNA sequence is as follows: TGTGCCAGCAACCTACTAGCGGGCCAAGAGACCCAGTACTTC. This encodes CASNLLAGQETQYF. Extended through the reference TRBV7-2 and TRBJ2-5 proteins, this CDR3 yields the full variable domain: GAGVSQSPSNKVTEKGKDVELRCDPISGHTALYWYRQSLGQGLEFLIYFQGNSAPDKSGLPSDRFSAERTGGSVSTLTIQRTQQEDSAVYLCASNLLAGQETQYFGPGTRLLVL.